This T cell receptor beta chain appears in the sequencing data of a study of patients and donors after allogeneic stem cell transplantation. The CDR3 length is 16 residues. The V gene end was trimmed by 4 bases and the J gene end by 2 bases; junction bases not matched to a gene: 12. In germline, CDR1 is SGDLS, CDR2 YYNGEE. TCRdb passed the RT-PCR reads through MiXCR, listing each CDR3 protein once. The sample shows some 960,000 distinct CDR3 sequences, 18% of them seen only once. The sequence was collected from a human donor who was either an allogeneic HSCT recipient or a stem cell or donor lymphocyte infusion donor (not recorded which). It is not recorded whose cells these are; they may come from a transplant donor. The rearrangement joins TRBV9 to TRBJ2-7, with TRBD2 identical over 7 bases. Sequenced sample: blood, either unsorted or a sorted T cell fraction (not recorded which). For the CDR3, the DNA is TGTGCCAGCAGCCCCGGTGGTAGCGGGCGACCCTACGAGCAGTACTTC. Protein: CASSPGGSGRPYEQYF.